This entry lists 14 T cell receptor beta chains sequenced from one sample in a study of shared clonotypes between healthy human individuals. Clones were read by immunoSEQ multiplex PCR, and TCRdb kept only the in-frame ones, dropping some. Seen here are 2 million to 2.5 million clones, 90% to 96% observed once, and the top ten hold over 0.1%. Specimen: naive CD4+ T cells sorted from blood. Subset here: CD45RA+ positively selected. These receptors were collected from a man younger than 30 in good health.

With respect to this clone: This same CDR3 is encoded by further DNA sequences in the sample. Here the CDR3 reads CASSDRGRETQYF. The CDR3 bases are TGTGCCAGCAGTGATAGGGGCCGGGAGACCCAGTACTTC. V usage is TRBV6-1 and J usage is TRBJ2-5; D perhaps matches TRBD1 (5 bases). CDR1 and CDR2 from the germline V gene are MNHNS and SASEGT. Trimming removed 3 bases from V and 5 bases from J, with 10 bases in between. The CDR3 sequence is 13 residues long.

This clone has just one count. The chain combines TRBV5-4 with TRBJ2-3, with D uncertain. Trimming took 4 bases from V and 4 from J, leaving 7 bases between them. The CDR3 runs to 12 residues. Germline V lookup: CDR1 SGHNT, CDR2 YYREEE (reference sequence). The CDR3 protein is CASSAGPDTQYF. The CDR3 DNA sequence: TGTGCCAGCAGCGCCGGCCCAGATACGCAGTATTTT.

Comments on this clone: This sample includes further DNA sequences coding for the same CDR3. The chain employs TRBV2 and TRBJ1-1; D not certain. V was trimmed by 3 bases and J by 0 bases, leaving 5 bases between them. Germline V gene data show CDR1 as SNHLY and CDR2 as FYNNEI. This CDR3 has 13 residues. CDR3 in DNA: TGTGCCAGCAGTGATGGGGTGAACACTGAAGCTTTCTTT. Translating it yields CASSDGVNTEAFF. Based on the CDR3 plus reference TRBV2 and TRBJ1-1, the full variable domain is EPEVTQTPSHQVTQMGQEVILRCVPISNHLYFYWYRQILGQKVEFLVSFYNNEISEKSEIFDDQFSVERPDGSNFTLKIRSTKLEDSAMYFCASSDGVNTEAFFGQGTRLTVV.

The V and J genes are TRBV5-1 and TRBJ2-3, with D perhaps matching TRBD2 (6 bases). Trimming removed 6 bases from V and 2 bases from J, with 13 bases in between. The CDR3 runs 14 residues. CDR1 and CDR2 (germline): SGHRS, YFSETQ. CDR3: CASILGGATDTQYF. CDR3 DNA: TGCGCCAGCATCCTGGGGGGAGCCACAGATACGCAGTATTTT.

This clone occurred a few times. The chain uses TRBV30 and TRBJ1-5; D may be TRBD1 (5 bases). The germline V and J ends were trimmed by 3 bases and 2 bases, with 14 bases remaining between them. Germline V gene lookup returns CDR1 GTSNPN and CDR2 SVGIG (reference sequence). The CDR3 loop spans 15 amino acids. CDR3 nucleotides: TGTGCCTGGAGGGATGGGAGGGGACGCAATCAGCCCCAGCATTTT. It encodes CAWRDGRGRNQPQHF.

The chain's CDR3 is CASRLGQGETYEQYF. The DNA for the CDR3 is TGTGCCAGCAGACTTGGACAGGGAGAGACCTACGAGCAGTACTTC. The chain carries TRBV6-5 and TRBJ2-7; 8 positions agree with TRBD1. Germline V gene sequence: CDR1 MNHEY, CDR2 SVGAGI. The V segment lost 6 bases and the J segment 2 bases; nucleotides outside the gene matches: 9. This CDR3 contains 15 residues.

This clone was seen only once. This chain connects TRBV10-2 to TRBJ2-5, with TRBD2 as a possible D gene (5 bases). The V end lost 4 bases, the J end lost 5 bases, and 8 bases lay between the germline ends. Germline CDR1 reads WSHSY; CDR2 reads SAAADI. The CDR3 length is 12 residues. The CDR3 protein is CASSARRETQYF. The CDR3 nucleotides are TGCGCCAGCAGTGCGCGGAGGGAGACCCAGTACTTC.

The V gene is TRBV7-2, the J gene TRBJ2-7; D is perhaps TRBD2 (6 bases). V was pared by 5 bases and J by 1 base, with 18 bases between. CDR1 is SGHTA, CDR2 FQGNSA, per germline. The CDR3 extends over 16 amino acids. CDR3 DNA: TGTGCCAGCAGCCTTCACGGAGCGGGCGTTTCCTACGAGCAGTACTTC. Translating it yields CASSLHGAGVSYEQYF.

The J gene is TRBJ2-3, the V gene TRBV30, with 7 bases aligning to TRBD2. The length of the CDR3 is 14 residues. Trimming removed 8 bases from V and 0 bases from J; junction bases left unmatched: 8. CDR1 and CDR2 from the germline V gene are GTSNPN and SVGIG (reference sequence). CDR3 nucleotides: TGTGCCGGCCGAGCGGGACCCAGCACAGATACGCAGTATTTT. Protein product: CAGRAGPSTDTQYF.

This rearrangement joins TRBV9 to TRBJ1-1; 9 positions agree with TRBD1. Per germline, CDR1 SGDLS and CDR2 YYNGEE. The CDR3 extends over 15 amino acids. J was trimmed by 5 bases and V by 3 bases; bases with no gene match: 8. The CDR3 DNA sequence: TGTGCCAGCAGCGGGAACAGGGGGCCTACGACTGAAGCTTTCTTT. Translated, it gives CASSGNRGPTTEAFF.

On this clone: The identical CDR3 is also encoded by other nucleotide sequences in the sample. The V gene is TRBV11-2, the J gene TRBJ2-3; no clear D. CDR3 size: 12 residues. Germline V gives CDR1 SGHAT, CDR2 FQNNGV. Trimming removed 1 base at V and 4 bases at J, with 3 bases between. This CDR3 reads CASSLAADTQYF. CDR3 coding DNA: TGTGCCAGCAGCTTAGCTGCAGATACGCAGTATTTT.

The genes are TRBV30 and TRBJ1-3, with unresolved D. In germline, CDR1 is GTSNPN, CDR2 SVGIG (reference sequence). Trimming took 2 bases from V and 3 from J, leaving 14 bases between them. This CDR3 comprises 15 residues. Written as DNA, the CDR3 is TGTGCCTGGAGTTCGCCGAGGTTGGGTGGAAACACCATATATTTT. Translated, it gives CAWSSPRLGGNTIYF.

The chain carries TRBV29-1 and TRBJ2-5, with 11 bases that match TRBD1. From germline, CDR1 is SQVTM and CDR2 ANQGSEA. Trimming removed 4 bases from V and 3 bases from J; junction bases left unmatched: 7. The CDR3 spans 15 residues. The CDR3 DNA follows: TGCAGCGTTGGGACAGGGGGCTTCTCGAAAGAGACCCAGTACTTC. Translated, it gives CSVGTGGFSKETQYF.

The chain links TRBV2 to TRBJ2-7; D is undetermined. V was clipped by 10 bases and J by 1 base, with 11 bases between them. The CDR3 consists of 12 residues. Germline V CDR1 and CDR2: SNHLY, FYNNEI. Written as DNA, the CDR3 is TGTGCCACCAAGCCCCTTTCCTACGAGCAGTACTTC. Encoded protein: CATKPLSYEQYF.